This T cell receptor (beta chain) comes out of a study of T cells in Graves' hyperthyroidism and ophthalmopathy. Using RNA transcripts as the source, TCR beta CDR3 regions were amplified. The TCR CDR3 was amplified in a first-round RT-PCR using the HTBI primer set. One entry per CDR3 protein results from TCRdb running MiXCR on the multiplex PCR reads. The sample contains more than 350,000 distinct CDR3 sequences, around 15% of which appear only once. The germline V gene has CDR1 MDHEN and CDR2 SYDVKM. With 6 bases clipped from V and 10 bases from J, the junction kept 8 bases outside the gene matches. The CDR3 runs to 13 residues. This clonotype was observed at least ten times. The antigen remains undetermined. Study-level results: With a median lead of about six months before onset, the model predicted ophthalmopathy.

The specimen sequenced was blood. This sequence originates from a woman aged 55-69 years with Graves' ophthalmopathy. The chain has TRBV28 and TRBJ1-1; TRBD1 matches at 10 bases. DNA of the CDR3: TGTGCCAGCAGCCCTGACAGGGGGCAGTCAGCTTTCTTT. It is translated as CASSPDRGQSAFF.